This T cell receptor beta chain was recovered during a study of T-cell memory formation after mild COVID-19. Findings and caveats of the study: Clones that contracted clustered mainly in CM and EM if CD4+ and in EMRA if CD8+. Contracting clones from day 15 to 85 showed balanced CD4/CD8; later expanders favored CD4+.

V lost 2 bases and J 1 base, leaving 7 bases between the germline ends. The CDR3 covers 14 residues. In germline, CDR1 is MNHEY, CDR2 SMNVEV (reference sequence). TCRdb analysed the 5' RACE reads with MiXCR anew, one entry per CDR3 protein. The data hold nearly 110,000 distinct CDR3 sequences, with approximately 15% observed a single time. In its sample, this clonotype was seen a few times. Its antigen is unknown. The TCR sequence derives from a man aged 18 to 30 who had mild COVID-19 (a few samples of this study predate the infection). Cell type and time point are not known. The sequenced sample was PBMCs or a T cell subset sorted from them (not recorded which). The V and J genes are TRBV27 and TRBJ2-3; D perhaps matches TRBD1 (5 bases). CDR3 loop: CASSLTRGTDTQYF. For the CDR3, the DNA is TGTGCCAGCAGTTTAACCAGGGGCACAGATACGCAGTATTTT.